These 9 T cell receptor beta chains originate from one sample sequenced in a study of T cell responses to AZD1222 COVID-19 vaccine. The repertoire was sequenced with immunoSEQ multiplex PCR; TCRdb's copy has only in-frame clones and lacks some. The sample comprises over 120,000 clones, 90% to 95% of which are singletons, and about 3.8% rests with the top ten. This sample comprised peripheral blood, obtained 28 days after the second AZD1222 dose. The receptors derive from an adult who received the AZD1222 COVID-19 vaccine.

CDR3 coding DNA: TGTGCCACGAGGCGGGGGGACACTGAAGCTTTCTTT. Amino acid sequence: CATRRGDTEAFF. The chain carries TRBV7-9 and TRBJ1-1; D is perhaps TRBD1 (5 bases). Germline assignment: CDR1 SEHNR and CDR2 FQNEAQ (reference sequence). Trimming cost V 10 bases and J 3 bases, with 12 bases left between them. The CDR3 covers 12 residues.

The chain's CDR3 is CASSLGLAWTGSSGYTF. The CDR3, as DNA: TGTGCCAGCTCCCTAGGGTTGGCGTGGACAGGGTCCTCTGGCTACACCTTC. This chain joins TRBV7-2 and TRBJ1-2; 8 bases map to TRBD1. V was clipped by 8 bases and J by 7 bases; unmatched bases: 21. The length of the CDR3 is 17 residues. The germline V gene has CDR1 SGHTA and CDR2 FQGNSA.

This clone showed up just a few times. The V gene is TRBV7-3, the J gene TRBJ2-2; the D gene is possibly TRBD1 (6 bases). The V gene's germline CDR1 is SGHTA and CDR2 FQGTGA. Trimming removed 5 bases at V and 5 bases at J, with 12 bases between. The CDR3 covers 14 residues. In DNA, the CDR3 is TGTGCCAGCAGCCCCCTGGACAGTACCGGGGAGCTGTTTTTT. Translation gives CASSPLDSTGELFF.

The genes are TRBV10-3 and TRBJ2-7, with D possibly called TRBD1 or TRBD2 (6 bases each). This CDR3 region has 14 residues. The germline V and J ends were trimmed by 3 bases and 3 bases, with 12 bases remaining between them. CDR1 is ENHRY and CDR2 is SYGVKD in the germline V gene. Here the CDR3 DNA reads TGTGCCATCAGTGATTCGGGGGCCCTCTACGAGCAGTACTTC. Residues: CAISDSGALYEQYF.

The V call is TRBV12-3 or TRBV12-4, the J call TRBJ2-4; 12 nucleotides match TRBD2. This CDR3 spans 13 amino acids. V gave up 6 bases and J gave up 8 bases; unmatched junction bases: 2. CDR3 loop: CASRTSGSDIQYF. The DNA for the CDR3 is TGTGCCAGCAGGACTAGCGGGAGTGACATTCAGTACTTC.

The chain is built from TRBV5-4 and TRBJ2-7, with TRBD2 matching 8 bases. With 3 bases clipped from V and 1 base from J, the junction kept 3 bases outside the gene matches. CDR3 size: 14 residues. In germline, CDR1 is SGHNT, CDR2 YYREEE (reference sequence). The chain's CDR3 is CASSYGTRSYEQYF. In DNA, the CDR3 is TGTGCCAGCAGCTATGGGACTAGGTCCTACGAGCAGTACTTC.

The genes are TRBV19 and TRBJ2-6; D is undetermined. CDR1 LNHDA and CDR2 SQIVND come from the germline V gene (reference sequence). The CDR3 sequence is 18 residues long. Trimming took 1 base from V and 0 from J, leaving 13 bases between them. The CDR3 DNA follows: TGTGCCAGTAGTATAGTTGGTGCCGGACGCTCTGGGGCCAACGTCCTGACTTTC. Translated, it gives CASSIVGAGRSGANVLTF.

The chain has TRBV2 and TRBJ1-4; tentative D call: TRBD1 (6 bases). The CDR3 extends over 14 amino acids. Germline loops: CDR1 SNHLY, CDR2 FYNNEI. V lost 3 bases and J lost 7, with 12 bases in between. Here the CDR3 reads CASSDPGAGEKLFF. The CDR3 DNA reads as TGTGCCAGCAGTGACCCGGGGGCCGGTGAAAAACTGTTTTTT.

This clone was picked up one time. The DNA for the CDR3 is TGTGCCAGCAGCGTAGTTCCGGAGTCCTACAATGAGCAGTTCTTC. Encoded protein: CASSVVPESYNEQFF. The V gene is TRBV9, the J gene TRBJ2-1; no clear D gene. Germline lookup yields CDR1 SGDLS and CDR2 YYNGEE. The CDR3 has 15 amino acids. V lost 0 bases to trimming and J lost 1 base, with 8 bases between them.